This is a list of T cell receptor beta chains from one sample in a study of Ad26.COV2.S vaccination and SARS-CoV-2 variants. This table comes from immunoSEQ multiplex PCR, and its TCRdb copy is limited to in-frame clones, with some not included. The sample carries about 350,000 clones, under 95% recorded once. Specimen: peripheral blood, collected after recovery from COVID-19. These receptors came from a human donor who had recovered from COVID-19. Each CDR3 is given with its conserved first and last residue. A D gene is named only where the DNA matches it firmly. Not all rows give a size; the values are once, few, many and, for expanded clones, a class.

J,V,size,D,length,DNA,CDR3
TRBJ1-6,TRBV6-5,.,.,15,TGTGCCAGCAGGAGGGGTAGCTCCTATAATTCACCCCTCCACTTT,CASRRGSSYNSPLHF
TRBJ1-2,TRBV20-1,once,.,11,TGCAGTGCTCACAGGGTCGGTGGCTACACCTTC,CSAHRVGGYTF
TRBJ1-4,TRBV19,.,.,15,TGTGCCAGTAGTACCGACGGGACGGGTAATGAAAAACTGTTTTTT,CASSTDGTGNEKLFF
TRBJ1-3,TRBV12-5,.,.,15,TGTGCTAGTGGTTTAAGCGGGGGGGCTGGAAACACCATATATTTT,CASGLSGGAGNTIYF
TRBJ2-7,TRBV27,.,TRBD2,11,TGTGCCAGCAGTTCGGGACTAAGGGCCTTCTTC,CASSSGLRAFF
TRBJ1-3,TRBV7-2,.,TRBD1,13,TGTGCCAGCAGCTCGGACAGGGTCAACACCATATATTTT,CASSSDRVNTIYF
TRBJ2-7,TRBV11-2,.,TRBD1,14,TGTGCCAGCAGCCTCGGGACAGGGGCCTACGAGCAGTACTTC,CASSLGTGAYEQYF
TRBJ2-6,TRBV14,.,TRBD1,16,TGTGCCAGCAGCCGTGACAGGGGTTCTGGGGCCAACGTCCTGACTTTC,CASSRDRGSGANVLTF
TRBJ1-2,TRBV6-1,.,TRBD1,13,TGTGCCAGCAGTGAAGCGGACAGGGATGGCTACACCTTC,CASSEADRDGYTF
TRBJ1-1,TRBV7-8,.,.,16,TGTGCCAGCAGCTTCACCCCAGGGGTTGAGAACACTGAAGCTTTCTTT,CASSFTPGVENTEAFF
TRBJ2-2,TRBV7-8,few,.,16,TGTGCCAGCAGACAATTCCGAGGGGGGAACACCGGGGAGCTGTTTTTT,CASRQFRGGNTGELFF
TRBJ1-1,TRBV12-5,once,.,17,TGTGCTAGTGGTTTGGTACGCGGGGGGGCTCACGTATTTGAAGCTTTCTTT,CASGLVRGGAHVFEAFF
TRBJ1-6,TRBV6-5,.,TRBD1,15,TGTGCCAGCAGCTGGGGACAGACAAGTAATTCACCCCTCCACTTT,CASSWGQTSNSPLHF
TRBJ2-1,TRBV15,.,.,15,TGTGCCACCAGCAGAGATGGACTCCACAATGATGAGCAGTTCTTC,CATSRDGLHNDEQFF
TRBJ1-1,TRBV7-2,once,.,15,TGTGCCAGCAGCTTAGGTAGCAGCCCGAACACTGAAGCTTTCTTT,CASSLGSSPNTEAFF
TRBJ1-3,TRBV4-1,.,.,15,TGCGCCAGCAGCCAAGTCGAGGGGCCAGGAAACACCATATATTTT,CASSQVEGPGNTIYF
TRBJ2-1,TRBV5-4,.,TRBD1,14,TGTGCCAGCAGCGGAAACAGGGGAAACAATGAGCAGTTCTTC,CASSGNRGNNEQFF
TRBJ1-1,TRBV7-8,.,.,14,TGTGCCAGCAGCCCACTTATCGGGGGCACTGAAGCTTTCTTT,CASSPLIGGTEAFF
TRBJ2-7,TRBV9,.,.,14,TGTGCCAGCAGCGTAGTGGGCAGCTCCTACGAGCAGTACTTC,CASSVVGSSYEQYF
TRBJ2-3,TRBV10-3,.,TRBD2,17,TGTGCCATCAGGATGGTAACTAGCGGGCGCAGCACAGATACGCAGTATTTT,CAIRMVTSGRSTDTQYF
TRBJ1-1,TRBV19,.,.,14,TGTGCCAGTAGTATAGTAGCCCGGAACACTGAAGCTTTCTTT,CASSIVARNTEAFF
TRBJ1-1,TRBV5-1,.,.,14,TGCGCCAGCAGCCCCGCGACCGAGAACACTGAAGCTTTCTTT,CASSPATENTEAFF
TRBJ2-1,TRBV11-2,once,.,14,TGTGCCAGCAGCCAGACTCACCGAGGTAATGAGCAGTTCTTC,CASSQTHRGNEQFF
TRBJ2-5,TRBV6-5,once,.,14,TGTGCCAGCAGCCCCCGCCTAGCTTGGAAGACCCAGTACTTC,CASSPRLAWKTQYF
TRBJ1-5,TRBV6-2/TRBV6-3,.,TRBD1,16,TGTGCCAGCAGTTACTCGGACAGGGTAAAGAATCAGCCCCAGCATTTT,CASSYSDRVKNQPQHF
TRBJ2-6,TRBV3-1/TRBV3-2,once,.,14,TGTGCCAGCAGCCCCTACTCTGGGGCCAACGTCCTGACTTTC,CASSPYSGANVLTF
TRBJ1-2,TRBV6-5,.,.,12,TGTGCCAGCAGTTACGGGGGTGAGGGCTACACCTTC,CASSYGGEGYTF
TRBJ1-2,TRBV7-2,.,.,14,TGTGCCAGCAGCTTAGCCGTAACTAACTATGGCTACACCTTC,CASSLAVTNYGYTF
TRBJ2-1,TRBV7-2,.,TRBD2,19,TGTGCCAGCAGCTTAGCGCAGGGACTAGCGGGGGGGCCCTACAATGAGCAGTTCTTC,CASSLAQGLAGGPYNEQFF
TRBJ1-2,TRBV2,.,.,12,TGTGCCAGCAGTGAGAGCGGGGCTGGCTACACCTTC,CASSESGAGYTF
TRBJ1-2,TRBV7-2,.,.,14,TGTGCCAGCAGCTTAGGGGCAGGGAACTATGGCTACACCTTC,CASSLGAGNYGYTF
TRBJ2-5,TRBV4-1,.,.,16,TGCGCCAGCAGCCAAGAACAGGGAGGAGGACAAGAGACCCAGTACTTC,CASSQEQGGGQETQYF
TRBJ2-3,TRBV6-2/TRBV6-3,.,TRBD2,17,TGTGCCAGCAGTCTTGGACTAGCGGGGTCTAGCACAGATACGCAGTATTTT,CASSLGLAGSSTDTQYF
TRBJ2-5,TRBV12-5,.,.,13,TGTGCTAGTACTCCCCCCAGTACGGAGACCCAGTACTTC,CASTPPSTETQYF
TRBJ2-3,TRBV6-6,.,.,16,TGTGCCAGCAGGGGATCGGACTTACCGGGCACAGATACGCAGTATTTT,CASRGSDLPGTDTQYF
TRBJ2-1,TRBV24-1,.,.,12,TGTGCCACCAGTGGGGTTTACAATGAGCAGTTCTTC,CATSGVYNEQFF
TRBJ2-2,TRBV4-1,.,.,15,TGCGCCAGCAGCCATTCCGTCCGGGGATCCGGGGAGCTGTTTTTT,CASSHSVRGSGELFF
TRBJ1-2,TRBV15,.,TRBD1,19,TGTGCCACCAGCAGAGAGTTAGGTGGGCAGGGGGCATACTCCTACGGCTACACCTTC,CATSRELGGQGAYSYGYTF
TRBJ1-6,TRBV4-1,once,TRBD1,15,TGCGCCAGCAGCCAAGGGGGACAGGGGGTTTCACCCCTCCACTTT,CASSQGGQGVSPLHF
TRBJ1-2,TRBV27,.,.,19,TGTGCCAGCAGTTTAAAACGCGCGCCAACCAAAGAGGCTAACTATGGCTACACCTTC,CASSLKRAPTKEANYGYTF
TRBJ1-1,TRBV5-1,.,.,13,TGCGCCAGCAGCTTGTCAGGTAATGCTGAAGCTTTCTTT,CASSLSGNAEAFF
TRBJ2-2,TRBV10-1,.,.,18,TGCGCCAGCAGTCCTAGGAAGGGATCAGCAGGGTACACCGGGGAGCTGTTTTTT,CASSPRKGSAGYTGELFF
TRBJ2-3,TRBV20-1,.,.,11,TGCAGTGCTAGAGGAGGGGATACGCAGTATTTT,CSARGGDTQYF
TRBJ2-3,TRBV6-5,.,.,13,TGTGCCAGCAGTCCGGGGTTAGAAAATACGCAGTATTTT,CASSPGLENTQYF
TRBJ1-4,TRBV5-4,.,TRBD1,16,TGTGCCAGCAGCAGGGGGACAGCCCAGGCTAATGAAAAACTGTTTTTT,CASSRGTAQANEKLFF
TRBJ1-2,TRBV4-3,.,.,14,TGCGCCAGCAGCCAAGAAAGGACAGCTTATGGCTACACCTTC,CASSQERTAYGYTF
TRBJ1-2,TRBV10-1,.,.,12,TGCGCCAGCAGTGACGACTCCTATGGCTACACCTTC,CASSDDSYGYTF
TRBJ2-7,TRBV16,.,.,15,TGTGCCAGCAGCCAGGGCGCGCGAGGGTACCACGAGCAGTACTTC,CASSQGARGYHEQYF
TRBJ2-7,TRBV27,once,TRBD2,16,TGTGCCAGCAGTTCGCTGCTAGCGGGGGCCCTTCGGGAGCAGTACTTC,CASSSLLAGALREQYF
TRBJ2-5,TRBV11-3,.,.,15,TGTGCCAGCAGCTCTGGGTTTGAAGGGGGGGAGACCCAGTACTTC,CASSSGFEGGETQYF
TRBJ1-2,TRBV7-8,.,.,15,TGTGCCAGCAGCTTGAGGGACGGAGCTAACTATGGCTACACCTTC,CASSLRDGANYGYTF
TRBJ1-3,TRBV29-1,once,.,12,TGCAGCGTTGAGGTCTCTGGAAACACCATATATTTT,CSVEVSGNTIYF
TRBJ1-3,TRBV9,.,.,14,TGTGCCAGCAGTGGGGGGGCGCCGGGAAACACCATATATTTT,CASSGGAPGNTIYF
TRBJ1-1,TRBV6-5,.,.,16,TGTGCCAGCAGTTACGGGACACCCACCATGAACACTGAAGCTTTCTTT,CASSYGTPTMNTEAFF
TRBJ2-2,TRBV6-5,.,TRBD1,14,TGTGCCAGCCGTAAACAGGGGGACACCGGGGAGCTGTTTTTT,CASRKQGDTGELFF